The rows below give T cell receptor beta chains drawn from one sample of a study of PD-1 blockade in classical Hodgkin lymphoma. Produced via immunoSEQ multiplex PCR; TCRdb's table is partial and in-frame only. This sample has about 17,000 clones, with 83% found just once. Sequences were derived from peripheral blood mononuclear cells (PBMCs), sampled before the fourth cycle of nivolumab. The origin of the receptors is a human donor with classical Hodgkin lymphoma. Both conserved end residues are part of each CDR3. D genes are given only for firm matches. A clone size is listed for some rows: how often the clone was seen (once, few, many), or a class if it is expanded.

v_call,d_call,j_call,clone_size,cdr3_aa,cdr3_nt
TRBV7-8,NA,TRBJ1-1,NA,CASSLTLNTEAFF,TGTGCCAGCAGCTTAACACTGAACACTGAAGCTTTCTTT
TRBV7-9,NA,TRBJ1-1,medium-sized,CASSLVVNTEAFF,TGTGCCAGCAGCTTAGTGGTGAACACTGAAGCTTTCTTT
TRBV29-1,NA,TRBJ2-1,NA,CSVWTDLSYNEQFF,TGCAGCGTCTGGACAGACCTCTCCTACAATGAGCAGTTCTTC
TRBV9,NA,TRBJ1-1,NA,CASSRTGGVTEAFF,TGTGCCAGCAGCAGAACTGGGGGCGTTACTGAAGCTTTCTTT
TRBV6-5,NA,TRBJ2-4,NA,CASSSWDGKNIQYF,TGTGCCAGCAGTAGCTGGGACGGCAAAAACATTCAGTACTTC
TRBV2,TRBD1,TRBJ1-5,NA,CASERDRLTSSNQPQHF,TGTGCCAGCGAACGGGACAGGTTAACCTCTAGCAATCAGCCCCAGCATTTT
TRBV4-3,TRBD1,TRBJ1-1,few,CASSQDGQENTEAFF,TGCGCCAGCAGCCAAGACGGACAGGAGAACACTGAAGCTTTCTTT
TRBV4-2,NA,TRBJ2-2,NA,CASSQDGLGELFF,TGTGCCAGCAGCCAAGATGGCCTCGGGGAGCTGTTTTTT
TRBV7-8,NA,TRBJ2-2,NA,CASSSSTGELFF,TGTGCCAGCAGCTCCTCCACCGGGGAGCTGTTTTTT
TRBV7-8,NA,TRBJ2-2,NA,CASSLVVGSSGELFF,TGTGCCAGCAGCTTAGTAGTAGGTTCTTCCGGGGAGCTGTTTTTT
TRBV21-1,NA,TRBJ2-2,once,CASSKVQDGAGNTGELFF,TGTGCCAGCAGCAAAGTTCAGGATGGTGCAGGGAACACCGGGGAGCTGTTTTTT
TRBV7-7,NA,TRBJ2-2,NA,CASSLFVGGELFF,TGTGCTAGCAGCTTATTCGTTGGCGGGGAGCTGTTTTTT
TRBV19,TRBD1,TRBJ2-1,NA,CASSAQGRTRNEQFF,TGTGCCAGTAGCGCACAGGGGCGAACGCGAAATGAGCAGTTCTTC
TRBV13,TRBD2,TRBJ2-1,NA,CASSLGTGGSYNEQFF,TGTGCCAGCAGCTTAGGTACGGGGGGTTCCTACAATGAGCAGTTCTTC
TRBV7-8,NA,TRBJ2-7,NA,CASRQRASTYEQYF,TGTGCCAGCAGGCAACGGGCGTCTACCTACGAGCAGTACTTC
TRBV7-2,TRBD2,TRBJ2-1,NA,CASSLGGTIRGEQFF,TGTGCCAGCAGCTTAGGAGGGACTATCCGGGGTGAGCAGTTCTTC
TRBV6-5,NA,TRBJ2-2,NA,CASSTGTANTGELFF,TGTGCCAGCAGCACCGGGACGGCGAACACCGGGGAGCTGTTTTTT
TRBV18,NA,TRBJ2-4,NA,CASSLAGSSNIQYF,TGTGCCAGCTCATTGGCGGGGTCTTCTAACATTCAGTACTTC
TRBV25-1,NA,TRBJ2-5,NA,CASSERGHQETQYF,TGTGCCAGCAGTGAACGGGGGCACCAAGAGACCCAGTACTTC
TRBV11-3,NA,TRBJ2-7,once,CASSLGTSYEQYF,TGTGCCAGCAGCTTAGGGACCAGCTACGAGCAGTACTTC
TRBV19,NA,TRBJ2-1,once,CASSILGTYSYNEQFF,TGTGCCAGTAGTATTCTAGGGACCTATTCCTACAATGAGCAGTTCTTC
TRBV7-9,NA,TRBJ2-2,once,CASSLSGGRTGELFF,TGTGCCAGCAGCTTATCGGGGGGCCGCACCGGGGAGCTGTTTTTT
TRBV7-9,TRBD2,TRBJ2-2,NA,CASRRAGGATGELFF,TGTGCCAGCAGAAGAGCCGGGGGGGCCACCGGGGAGCTGTTTTTT
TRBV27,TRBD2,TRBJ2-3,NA,CASSSSGGPGDTQYF,TGTGCCAGCAGCTCTAGCGGGGGGCCCGGGGATACGCAGTATTTT
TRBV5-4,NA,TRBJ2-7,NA,CASSLTSFLEQYF,TGTGCCAGCAGCTTGACGAGTTTTCTCGAGCAGTACTTC
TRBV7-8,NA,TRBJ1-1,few,CASSLVLPGDTEAFF,TGTGCCAGCAGCTTAGTTCTGCCCGGGGACACTGAAGCTTTCTTT
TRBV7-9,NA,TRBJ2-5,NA,CASSFLLVAETQYF,TGTGCCAGCAGCTTTTTACTAGTCGCAGAGACCCAGTACTTC
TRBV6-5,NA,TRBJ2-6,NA,CASSYSSGANVLTF,TGTGCCAGCAGTTACTCTTCTGGGGCCAACGTCCTGACTTTC
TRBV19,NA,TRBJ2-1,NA,CASNGEQFF,TGTGCCAGTAACGGGGAGCAGTTCTTC
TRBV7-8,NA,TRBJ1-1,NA,CASSLVDGVGAEAFF,TGTGCCAGCAGCTTAGTTGATGGGGTCGGGGCTGAAGCTTTCTTT
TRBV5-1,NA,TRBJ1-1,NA,CASSLKTSANTEAFF,TGCGCCAGCAGCCTTAAGACGTCAGCGAACACTGAAGCTTTCTTT
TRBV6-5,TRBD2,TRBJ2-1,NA,CASRGGNEQFF,TGTGCCAGCCGGGGGGGTAATGAGCAGTTCTTC
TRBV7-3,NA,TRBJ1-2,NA,CASSPRDTTVYGYTF,TGTGCCAGCAGCCCCAGGGATACAACGGTATATGGCTACACCTTC
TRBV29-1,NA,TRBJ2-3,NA,CSVAGEVFTDTQYF,TGCAGCGTCGCAGGGGAGGTCTTCACAGATACGCAGTATTTT
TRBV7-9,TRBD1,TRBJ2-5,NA,CASSLLTGPQETQYF,TGTGCCAGCAGCCTCCTGACAGGGCCCCAAGAGACCCAGTACTTC
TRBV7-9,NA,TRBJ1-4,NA,CASSPGQGPGKLFF,TGTGCCAGCAGCCCCGGCCAAGGACCAGGAAAACTGTTTTTT
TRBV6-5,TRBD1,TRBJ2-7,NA,CASSYASGQGSYEQYF,TGTGCCAGCAGTTACGCTTCGGGACAGGGCTCCTACGAGCAGTACTTC
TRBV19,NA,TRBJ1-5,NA,CASRGGMGNQPQHF,TGTGCCAGCCGCGGGGGCATGGGCAATCAGCCCCAGCATTTT
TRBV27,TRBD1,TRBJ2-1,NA,CASSARTGATLNEQFF,TGTGCCAGCAGTGCCCGGACAGGGGCTACCTTGAATGAGCAGTTCTTC
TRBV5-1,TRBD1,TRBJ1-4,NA,CASSPIQGANEKLFF,TGCGCCAGCAGCCCAATACAGGGGGCTAATGAAAAACTGTTTTTT
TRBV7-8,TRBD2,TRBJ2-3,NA,CASSFQTSGGPDTQYF,TGTGCCAGCAGCTTCCAGACTAGCGGGGGCCCAGATACGCAGTATTTT
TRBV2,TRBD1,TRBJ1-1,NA,CASTLQGASTEAFF,TGTGCCAGCACCCTACAGGGGGCGAGCACTGAAGCTTTCTTT
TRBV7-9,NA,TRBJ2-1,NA,CASSLAGTFYNEQFF,TGTGCCAGCAGCTTAGCGGGGACATTTTACAATGAGCAGTTCTTC
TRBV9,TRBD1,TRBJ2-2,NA,CASSLIKDRGPGELFF,TGTGCCAGCAGCCTGATCAAGGACAGGGGGCCCGGGGAGCTGTTTTTT
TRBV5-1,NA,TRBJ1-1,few,CASTQLLGRGAAFF,TGCGCCAGCACCCAGTTGTTAGGGAGGGGGGCAGCTTTCTTT
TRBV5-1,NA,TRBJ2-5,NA,CASSLSGTAEETQYF,TGCGCCAGCAGCTTGAGCGGGACAGCTGAAGAGACCCAGTACTTC
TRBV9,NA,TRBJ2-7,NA,CASSVGQLGTDEQYF,TGTGCCAGCAGCGTAGGGCAGCTAGGGACTGACGAGCAGTACTTC
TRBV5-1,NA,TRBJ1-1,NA,CASSLGDIRNTEAFF,TGCGCCAGCAGCTTGGGAGACATTAGGAACACTGAAGCTTTCTTT
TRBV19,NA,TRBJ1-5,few,CASSIWQGGNQPQHF,TGTGCCAGTAGTATCTGGCAGGGCGGCAATCAGCCCCAGCATTTT
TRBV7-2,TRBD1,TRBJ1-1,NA,CASSPGQGKTTEAFF,TGTGCCAGCAGCCCAGGACAGGGTAAGACCACTGAAGCTTTCTTT